These 4 T cell receptor beta chains were sequenced from one sample in a study of CD8 T cells in ankylosing spondylitis. Study observations and caveats: Ankylosing spondylitis blood appeared to carry a characteristic TCR beta motif of fewer than 10 highly homologous variants.

TCRdb fed the 5' RACE reads into MiXCR, producing one record per CDR3 protein. The data contain 350,000 to 550,000 distinct CDR3 sequences, roughly a quarter of them singletons. These receptors have no identified antigens. Source material: blood, either unsorted or a sorted T cell fraction (not recorded which). Receptors originate from a male donor with ankylosing spondylitis.

The chain uses TRBV24-1 and TRBJ2-3, with 9 bases that match TRBD2. The length of the CDR3 is 14 residues. The V gene end was trimmed by 6 bases and the J gene end by 8 bases; junction bases not matched to a gene: 8. The germline V gene encodes CDR1 KGHDR and CDR2 SFDVKD. CDR3: CATSLRRAGGTQYF. DNA of the CDR3: TGTGCCACCAGTCTCCGGCGAGCGGGAGGTACGCAGTATTTT.

This clonotype was seen at least ten times. This sequence joins TRBV3-1 and TRBJ2-4, with a tentative D call TRBD2 (5 bases). Per germline, CDR1 LGHDT and CDR2 YNNKEL (reference sequence). Deletions cut 6 bases from V and 0 bases from J, with 6 bases between. The CDR3 contains 13 residues. CDR3 sequence reads: CASRGLAKNIQYF. Here the CDR3 DNA reads TGTGCCAGCAGAGGACTAGCCAAAAACATTCAGTACTTC. The full variable domain, in which reference TRBV3-1 and TRBJ2-4 provide the parts outside the CDR3, is DTAVSQTPKYLVTQMGNDKSIKCEQNLGHDTMYWYKQDSKKFLKIMFSYNNKELIINETVPNRFSPKSPDKAHLNLHINSLELGDSAVYFCASRGLAKNIQYFGAGTRLSVL.

The rearrangement links TRBV29-1 to TRBJ2-1, with D tentatively TRBD1 (6 bases). This CDR3 spans 14 amino acids. Trimming took off 6 bases at V and 0 bases at J, with 12 bases between the two ends. CDR1 SQVTM and CDR2 ANQGSEA come from the germline V gene. In DNA, the CDR3 is TGCAGCGTCCCTGGACAGTTCTCCTACAATGAGCAGTTCTTC. This encodes CSVPGQFSYNEQFF.

This clonotype was seen many times. The rearrangement joins TRBV5-1 to TRBJ1-4; a possible D gene is TRBD1 (5 bases). Trimming took off 5 bases at V and 5 bases at J, with 10 bases between the two ends. Germline CDR1 and CDR2: SGHRS and YFSETQ. This CDR3 region has 13 residues. The CDR3 region has the DNA TGCGCCAGCAGATGGGACGGAAATGAAAAACTGTTTTTT. It yields the protein CASRWDGNEKLFF.